The present TCR beta chain was sequenced within a study of human T cells and chemical hapten exposure. The table lists this clonotype with a few counts. Antigen: not known. Attachment of unique molecular identifiers to individual cDNA molecules was performed in the library. TCRdb processed the RACE reads anew with MiXCR; each CDR3 protein has one entry. The sample carries a few hundred thousand distinct CDR3 sequences, 4.5% to 5.5% recorded once. The germline V gene has CDR1 MNHEY and CDR2 SVGAGI. The V and J ends lost 4 bases and 2 bases respectively, with 17 bases between them. This CDR3 comprises 16 residues. General observations from the study: Following DPC sensitization, TCRs present above 1 in 1000 frequency showed no change.

As for time point: pre-sensitization, week 0. Treatment indicated: therapeutic diphenylcyclopropenone sensitization with weekly scalp DPC. Before extraction, the whole blood was not fractionated, and total RNA was taken from it. This receptor was identified in a woman aged 18-30 years with alopecia areata. Some clones in this sample may be carry-over from other donors' samples. The sample here was whole blood, taken in connection with sensitization to the hapten diphenylcyclopropenone (DPC). The V and J genes are TRBV6-5 and TRBJ1-1; D not resolved. Here the CDR3 DNA reads TGTGCCAGCAGTTCCGATTGGGGTCCACCTAACACTGAAGCTTTCTTT. It yields the protein CASSSDWGPPNTEAFF.